These T cell receptor beta chains were read from a single sample in a study of T cell repertoires in cytomegalovirus infection. TCRdb ran MiXCR on the reads and lists one entry per CDR3 protein. The sample yields approximately 700,000 distinct CDR3 sequences, less than 40% seen once. The sequenced sample consisted of PBMCs. These receptor sequences come from a human donor in good health (CMV status not recorded). Some clones in this sample may be carry-over from other donors' samples. Each CDR3 is given with its conserved first and last residue. A D gene is named only where the DNA matches it firmly. Expanded clones get a size class; other rows say once, few or many, or leave the size out.

len	v_gene	j_gene	abundance	d_gene	CDR3aa	CDR3nt
13	TRBV7-3	TRBJ2-1	many	TRBD2	CASSLIGGGEQFF	TGTGCCAGCAGCTTAATTGGGGGGGGTGAGCAGTTCTTC
15	TRBV16	TRBJ1-1	.	.	CASSQSFAVSTEAFF	TGTGCCAGCAGCCAATCCTTCGCGGTTTCCACTGAAGCTTTCTTT
15	TRBV7-6	TRBJ1-4	.	.	CSSSLERGANEKLFF	TGTTCCAGCAGCTTAGAAAGGGGGGCGAATGAAAAACTGTTTTTT
14	TRBV9	TRBJ2-7	once	TRBD1	CASSPRGQNYEQYF	TGTGCCAGCAGCCCCAGGGGACAGAACTACGAGCAGTACTTC
14	TRBV5-5	TRBJ1-1	few	TRBD1	CASSLDRPNTEAFF	TGCGCCAGCAGCTTGGACAGGCCGAACACTGAAGCTTTCTTT
15	TRBV24-1	TRBJ2-3	few	.	CATSDRGSYTDTQYF	TGTGCCACCAGTGATCGGGGCAGCTACACAGATACGCAGTATTTT
15	TRBV10-3	TRBJ2-5	.	.	CAISASRKGQETQYF	TGTGCCATCAGTGCTTCTCGGAAGGGGCAAGAGACCCAGTACTTC
16	TRBV7-9	TRBJ2-7	.	.	CASSLPGQGSPYEQYF	TGTGCCAGCAGCTTACCCGGGCAGGGCTCTCCCTACGAGCAGTACTTC
19	TRBV27	TRBJ2-2	few	TRBD2	CASSLSGGFAGGGTGELFF	TGTGCCAGCAGTTTATCTGGGGGGTTCGCGGGGGGCGGCACCGGGGAGCTGTTTTTT
13	TRBV19	TRBJ1-2	.	.	CASSFGGETPYTF	TGTGCCAGTAGTTTTGGGGGAGAAACCCCCTACACCTTC
14	TRBV6-2/TRBV6-3	TRBJ2-5	many	TRBD2	CASKFSGGQETQYF	TGTGCCAGCAAGTTCAGCGGGGGACAAGAGACCCAGTACTTC
14	TRBV28	TRBJ2-3	few	.	CASSRTPAPDTQYF	TGTGCCAGCAGCCGGACTCCGGCGCCGGATACGCAGTATTTT
18	TRBV6-1	TRBJ2-6	.	.	CASSEIAIPSSGANLLTF	TGTGCCAGCAGTGAAATAGCGATTCCTTCCTCTGGGGCCAACCTCCTGACTTTC
15	TRBV15	TRBJ2-2	few	.	CATFSRTRNTGELFF	TGTGCCACCTTTTCCAGGACCAGGAACACCGGGGAGCTGTTTTTT
14	TRBV9	TRBJ2-7	.	TRBD1	CASSAGQVSYEQYF	TGTGCCAGCAGCGCAGGACAGGTCTCCTACGAGCAGTACTTC
16	TRBV7-9	TRBJ2-1	.	.	CASSLYQGVEYNEQFF	TGTGCCAGCAGCTTGTATCAGGGTGTGGAGTACAATGAGCAGTTCTTC
16	TRBV6-1	TRBJ2-2	.	TRBD2	CASRTPSSGSAGELFF	TGTGCCAGCAGAACCCCTTCTAGCGGGAGTGCCGGGGAGCTGTTTTTT
13	TRBV27	TRBJ2-3	few	TRBD2	CASSVGLADTQYF	TGTGCCAGCAGCGTGGGACTAGCAGATACGCAGTATTTT
15	TRBV20-1	TRBJ2-1	few	TRBD2	CSASQRLAGHNEQFF	TGCAGTGCTAGCCAAAGACTAGCGGGACACAATGAGCAGTTCTTC
17	TRBV6-2/TRBV6-3	TRBJ2-6	.	.	CASSQIGGGDGANVLTF	TGTGCCAGCAGCCAAATCGGAGGGGGAGATGGGGCCAACGTCCTGACTTTC
12	TRBV3-1	TRBJ2-5	.	.	CASSQDGKTQYF	TGTGCCAGCAGCCAAGATGGGAAGACCCAGTACTTC
15	TRBV7-8	TRBJ1-3	few	.	CASSLFGERGNTIYF	TGTGCCAGCAGCCTGTTTGGGGAAAGGGGAAACACCATATATTTT
14	TRBV9	TRBJ1-2	.	.	CASSVGGGFDGYTF	TGTGCCAGCAGCGTAGGAGGGGGGTTTGATGGCTACACCTTC
15	TRBV7-9	TRBJ2-3	.	TRBD2	CASSLASGSPDTHYF	TGTGCCAGCAGCTTAGCTAGCGGGAGTCCAGATACGCATTATTTT
16	TRBV7-2	TRBJ1-1	few	.	CASSLLGVGAATEAFF	TGTGCCAGCAGCTTATTAGGGGTGGGGGCGGCCACTGAAGCTTTCTTT
14	TRBV6-2/TRBV6-3	TRBJ1-6	few	.	CASKGYSYNSPLHF	TGTGCCAGCAAGGGATACTCCTATAATTCACCCCTCCACTTT
13	TRBV28	TRBJ1-5	few	.	CASHGQNNQPQHF	TGTGCCAGCCATGGACAGAACAATCAGCCCCAGCATTTT
13	TRBV12-3/TRBV12-4	TRBJ1-6	.	.	CASRGAGDSPLHF	TGTGCCAGCAGAGGAGCCGGGGATTCACCCCTCCACTTT
14	TRBV6-2/TRBV6-3	TRBJ2-7	.	TRBD1	CASKRQGNSYEQYF	TGTGCCAGCAAGAGACAGGGGAACTCCTACGAGCAGTACTTC
13	TRBV6-4	TRBJ1-6	many	TRBD1	CARMTGPNSPLHF	TGTGCCAGGATGACAGGGCCTAATTCACCCCTCCACTTT
14	TRBV7-2	TRBJ1-2	few	.	CASSPRPANYGYTF	TGTGCCAGCAGCCCACGTCCGGCTAACTATGGCTACACCTTC
16	TRBV7-9	TRBJ2-7	once	.	CASSDTRGLQAYEQYF	TGTGCCAGCAGCGACACCCGGGGCCTTCAAGCCTACGAGCAGTACTTC
16	TRBV6-6	TRBJ2-7	.	TRBD2	CASNTLRSGVFYEQYF	TGTGCCAGCAATACCCTCCGTAGCGGGGTCTTCTACGAGCAGTACTTC
14	TRBV5-1	TRBJ2-7	.	TRBD1	CASSLGQGSSEQYF	TGCGCCAGCAGCCTTGGACAGGGTTCATCCGAGCAGTACTTC
13	TRBV7-2	TRBJ2-1	many	.	CASSFPGYNEQFF	TGTGCCAGCAGCTTTCCAGGGTACAATGAGCAGTTCTTC
14	TRBV19	TRBJ1-5	.	.	CASSIEAPSQPQHF	TGTGCCAGTAGTATAGAAGCCCCCAGTCAGCCCCAGCATTTT
14	TRBV12-3/TRBV12-4	TRBJ1-3	.	.	CASSLFRSGNTIYF	TGTGCCAGCAGTTTGTTCCGCTCTGGAAACACCATATATTTT
16	TRBV5-1	TRBJ2-5	.	.	CASSSRPRTVQETQYF	TGCGCCAGCAGCTCGAGGCCCCGGACAGTTCAAGAGACCCAGTACTTC
13	TRBV6-6	TRBJ2-1	.	.	CASSYSLINEQFF	TGTGCCAGCAGTTACTCGCTTATCAATGAGCAGTTCTTC
13	TRBV6-6	TRBJ1-1	.	.	CASGSDRNTEAFF	TGTGCCAGCGGTTCCGACAGAAACACTGAAGCTTTCTTT
14	TRBV28	TRBJ1-2	.	TRBD1	CASSLYSGGFGYTF	TGTGCCAGCAGTTTATATTCAGGGGGCTTTGGCTACACCTTC